This T cell receptor beta chain comes out of a study of identical twins. This clonotype has ten or more counts. TCRdb itself ran the 5' RACE reads through MiXCR, one entry per CDR3 protein. The sample shows 500,000 to 700,000 distinct CDR3 sequences, roughly 6.6% of them seen only once. Germline loops: CDR1 ENHRY, CDR2 SYGVKD. The CDR3 is 13 amino acids. The junction had 4 bases not matched to a gene; V was cut back by 10 bases and J by 2 bases. These data were also reused for a study on yellow fever vaccine responses in identical twins.

Sequencing was carried out using PBMCs. This TCR derives from a young woman in good health. V usage is TRBV10-3 and J usage is TRBJ1-3; 8 nucleotides line up with TRBD1. CDR3 sequence reads: CATRTGTGNTIYF. The DNA for the CDR3 is TGTGCCACCCGGACAGGGACTGGAAACACCATATATTTT.